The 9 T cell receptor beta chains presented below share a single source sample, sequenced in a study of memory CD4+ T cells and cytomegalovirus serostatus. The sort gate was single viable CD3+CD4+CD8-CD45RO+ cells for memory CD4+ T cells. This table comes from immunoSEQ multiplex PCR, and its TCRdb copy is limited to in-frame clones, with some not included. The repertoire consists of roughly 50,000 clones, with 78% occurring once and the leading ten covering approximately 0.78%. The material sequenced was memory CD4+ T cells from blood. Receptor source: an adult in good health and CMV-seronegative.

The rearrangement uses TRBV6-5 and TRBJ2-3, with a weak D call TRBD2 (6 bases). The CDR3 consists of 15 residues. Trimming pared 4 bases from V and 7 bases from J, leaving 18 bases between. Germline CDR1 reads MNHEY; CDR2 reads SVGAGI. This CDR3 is CASSSRLEREYTQYF. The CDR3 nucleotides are TGTGCCAGCAGTTCACGACTAGAGAGGGAGTATACGCAGTATTTT.

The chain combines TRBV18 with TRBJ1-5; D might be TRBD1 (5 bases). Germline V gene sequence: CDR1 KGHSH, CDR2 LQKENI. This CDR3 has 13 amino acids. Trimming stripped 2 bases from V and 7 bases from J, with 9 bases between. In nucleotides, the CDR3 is TGTGCCAGCTCACCATCAGGGAACCAGCCCCAGCATTTT. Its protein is CASSPSGNQPQHF.

CDR3: CASTRGQGYGYTF. In DNA, the CDR3 is TGTGCCAGCACTAGGGGGCAAGGCTATGGCTACACCTTC. The rearrangement joins TRBV6-5 to TRBJ1-2, with 7 bases that match TRBD1. V gave up 7 bases and J gave up 4 bases; unmatched junction bases: 6. The CDR3 length is 13 residues. Germline V gene data show CDR1 as MNHEY and CDR2 as SVGAGI.

The CDR3 DNA follows: TGCGCCAGCAGCTCCCTCGGTGGATTACTATACCTGACCCAGTACTTC. Translating gives CASSSLGGLLYLTQYF. The rearrangement joins TRBV5-1 to TRBJ2-5; D is uncertain. V shed 3 bases and J shed 7 bases, with 22 bases lying between them. The germline gives CDR1 SGHRS, CDR2 YFSETQ. This CDR3 contains 16 residues.

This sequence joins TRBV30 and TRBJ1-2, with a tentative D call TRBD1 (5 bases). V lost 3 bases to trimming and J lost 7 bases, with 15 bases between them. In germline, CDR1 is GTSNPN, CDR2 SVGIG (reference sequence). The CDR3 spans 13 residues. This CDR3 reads CAWSEVRGGGYTF. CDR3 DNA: TGTGCCTGGAGCGAGGTCCGGGGCGGTGGCTACACCTTC.

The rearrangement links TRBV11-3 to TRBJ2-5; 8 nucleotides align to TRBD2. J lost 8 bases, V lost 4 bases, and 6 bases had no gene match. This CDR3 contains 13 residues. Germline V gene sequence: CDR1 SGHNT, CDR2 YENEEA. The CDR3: CASSSGLDTTQYF. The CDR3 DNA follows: TGTGCCAGCAGCTCGGGACTAGACACCACCCAGTACTTC.

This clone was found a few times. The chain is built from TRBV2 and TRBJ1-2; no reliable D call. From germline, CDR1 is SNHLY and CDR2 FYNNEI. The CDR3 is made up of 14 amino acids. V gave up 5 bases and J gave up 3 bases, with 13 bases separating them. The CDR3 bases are TGTGCCAGCAGTCCGGCAGCCCCTGACTATGGCTACACCTTC. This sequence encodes CASSPAAPDYGYTF.

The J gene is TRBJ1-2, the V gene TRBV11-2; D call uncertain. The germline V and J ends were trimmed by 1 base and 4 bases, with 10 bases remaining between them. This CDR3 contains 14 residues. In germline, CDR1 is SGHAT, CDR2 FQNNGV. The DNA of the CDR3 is TGTGCCAGCAGCTTAGGAGGGCTTAGCTATGGCTACACCTTC. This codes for CASSLGGLSYGYTF. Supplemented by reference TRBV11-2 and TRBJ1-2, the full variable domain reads EAGVAQSPRYKIIEKRQSVAFWCNPISGHATLYWYQQILGQGPKLLIQFQNNGVVDDSQLPKDRFSAERLKGVDSTLKIQPAKLEDSAVYLCASSLGGLSYGYTFGSGTRLTVV.

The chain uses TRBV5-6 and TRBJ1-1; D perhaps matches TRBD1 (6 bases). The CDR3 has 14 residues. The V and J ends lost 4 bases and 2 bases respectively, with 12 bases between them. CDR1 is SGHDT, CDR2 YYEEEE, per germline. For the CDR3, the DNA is TGTGCCAGCAGCCCCGGGACAAGAAACACTGAAGCTTTCTTT. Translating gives CASSPGTRNTEAFF.